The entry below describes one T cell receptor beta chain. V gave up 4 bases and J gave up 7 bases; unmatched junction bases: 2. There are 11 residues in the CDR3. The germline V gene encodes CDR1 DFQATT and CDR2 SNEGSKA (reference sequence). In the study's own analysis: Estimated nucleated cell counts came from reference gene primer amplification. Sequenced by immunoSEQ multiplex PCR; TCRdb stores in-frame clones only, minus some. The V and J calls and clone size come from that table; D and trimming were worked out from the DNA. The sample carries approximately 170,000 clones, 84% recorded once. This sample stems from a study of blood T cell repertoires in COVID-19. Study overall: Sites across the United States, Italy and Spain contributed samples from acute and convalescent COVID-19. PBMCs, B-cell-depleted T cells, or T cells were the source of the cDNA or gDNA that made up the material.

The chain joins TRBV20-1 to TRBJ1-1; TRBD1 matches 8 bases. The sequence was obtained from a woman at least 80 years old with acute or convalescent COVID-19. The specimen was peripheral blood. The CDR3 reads CSATGGNEAFF. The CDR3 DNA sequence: TGCAGTGCTACAGGGGGCAATGAAGCTTTCTTT.